This TCR beta chain was profiled in a study of regulatory T cells in long-lasting Graves disease. Across the whole study: The study counted Graves' disease as persistent given over 5 years of antithyroid drugs and positive TSH receptor antibodies.

Germline CDR1 and CDR2: MNHNS and SASEGT. V lost 7 bases, J lost 6 bases, and 0 bases stayed unmatched. This CDR3 contains 12 residues. General observations from the study: Between persistent patients, around 2,900 public clonotypes were shared, exceeding the approximately 900 shared between new patients.

This clonotype turned up a few times. Its specificity is not known. Time point in this sample: persistent/refractory GD, antithyroid drugs over 5 years with positive TRAb. PBMC RNA was the source of the TCR library. Doctors identified Graves' disease using the American Thyroid Association guidelines. Blood from the periphery, around 10 milliliters in all, was drawn into EDTA tubes. Researchers made TCR beta libraries by using iRepertoire HTBI primers and running Arm-PCR on CDR3 regions. A single record per CDR3 protein comes from TCRdb applying MiXCR to the multiplex PCR reads. The data contain around 460,000 distinct CDR3 sequences, approximately 21% of them singletons.

The chain joins TRBV6-1 to TRBJ2-2, with 9 bases that match TRBD2. The source is a female donor with Graves disease. The source was peripheral blood mononuclear cells (PBMCs), collected when the disease was refractory, from a patient treated with antithyroid drugs. CDR3 protein: CASKREAGELFF. The CDR3 nucleotides read TGTGCCAGCAAGCGGGAGGCCGGGGAGCTGTTTTTT.